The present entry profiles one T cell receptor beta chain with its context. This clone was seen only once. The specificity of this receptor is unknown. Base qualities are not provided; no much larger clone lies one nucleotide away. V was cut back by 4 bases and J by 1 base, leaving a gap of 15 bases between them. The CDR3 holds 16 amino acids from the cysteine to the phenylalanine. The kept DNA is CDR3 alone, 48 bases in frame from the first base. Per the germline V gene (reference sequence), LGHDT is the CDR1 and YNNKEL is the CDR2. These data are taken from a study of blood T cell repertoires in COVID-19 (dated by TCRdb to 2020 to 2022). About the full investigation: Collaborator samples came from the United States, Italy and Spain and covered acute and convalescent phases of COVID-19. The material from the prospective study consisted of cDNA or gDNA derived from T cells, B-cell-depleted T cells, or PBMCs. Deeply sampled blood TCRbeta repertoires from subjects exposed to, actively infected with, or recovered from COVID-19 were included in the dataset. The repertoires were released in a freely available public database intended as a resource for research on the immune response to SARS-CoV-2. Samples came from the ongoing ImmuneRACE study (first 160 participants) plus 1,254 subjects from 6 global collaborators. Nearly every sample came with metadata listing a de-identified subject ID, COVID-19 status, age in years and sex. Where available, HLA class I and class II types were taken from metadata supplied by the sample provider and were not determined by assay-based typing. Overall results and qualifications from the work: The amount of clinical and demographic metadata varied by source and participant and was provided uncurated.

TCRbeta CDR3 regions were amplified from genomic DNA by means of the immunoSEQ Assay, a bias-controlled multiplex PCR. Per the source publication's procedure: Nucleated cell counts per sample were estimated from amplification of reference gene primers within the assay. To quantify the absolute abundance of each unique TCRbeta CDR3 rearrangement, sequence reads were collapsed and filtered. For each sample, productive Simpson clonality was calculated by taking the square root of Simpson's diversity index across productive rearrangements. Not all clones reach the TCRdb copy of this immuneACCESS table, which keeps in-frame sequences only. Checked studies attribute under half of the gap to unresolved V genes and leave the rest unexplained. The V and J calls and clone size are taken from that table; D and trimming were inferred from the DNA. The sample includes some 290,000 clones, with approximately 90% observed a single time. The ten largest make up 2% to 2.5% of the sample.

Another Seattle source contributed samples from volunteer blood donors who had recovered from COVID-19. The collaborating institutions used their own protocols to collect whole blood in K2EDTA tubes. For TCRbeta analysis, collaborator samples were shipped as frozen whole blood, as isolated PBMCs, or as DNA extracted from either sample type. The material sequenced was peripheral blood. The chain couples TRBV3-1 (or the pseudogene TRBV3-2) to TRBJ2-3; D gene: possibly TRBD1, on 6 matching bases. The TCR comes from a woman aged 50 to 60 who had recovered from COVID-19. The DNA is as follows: TGTGCCAGCAGCCTCACAGGGCCCACTCGCACAGATACGCAGTATTTT. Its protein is CASSLTGPTRTDTQYF.